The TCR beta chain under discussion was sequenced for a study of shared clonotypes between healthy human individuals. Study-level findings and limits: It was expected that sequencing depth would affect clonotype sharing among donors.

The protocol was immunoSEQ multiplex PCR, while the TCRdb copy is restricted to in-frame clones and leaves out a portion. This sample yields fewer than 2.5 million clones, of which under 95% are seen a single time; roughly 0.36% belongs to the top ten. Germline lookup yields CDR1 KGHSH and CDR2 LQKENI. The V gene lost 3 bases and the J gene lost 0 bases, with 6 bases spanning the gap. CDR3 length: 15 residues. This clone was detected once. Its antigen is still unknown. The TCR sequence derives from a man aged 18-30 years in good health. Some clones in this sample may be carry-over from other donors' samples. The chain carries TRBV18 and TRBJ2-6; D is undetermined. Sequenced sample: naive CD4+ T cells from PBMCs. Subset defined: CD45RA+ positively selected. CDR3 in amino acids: CASSPSNSGANVLTF. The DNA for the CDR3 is TGTGCCAGCTCACCCAGCAACTCTGGGGCCAACGTCCTGACTTTC.